This T cell receptor (beta chain) was sequenced during a study of cytomegalovirus exposure and HLA in healthy donors. Study-wide context: Genotyping showed around 81% of roughly 400 donors falling in the Caucasian-associated ancestry cluster. Study-wide results and caveats: With further analysis later on, most CMV-associated TCR beta chains appeared HLA-restricted. In vitro testing confirmed a few CMV-associated chains as specific for CMV antigens. A reported reduction in N-insertions relative to the roughly 710-donor mean was seen in an Asian-associated ancestry cluster in a later analysis.

Germline values: CDR1 SQVTM, CDR2 ANQGSEA. Trimming took 1 base from V and 7 from J, leaving 11 bases between them. This CDR3 region has 13 residues. PCR was performed using 60 Vbeta and 13 Jbeta primers. Assay used: immunoSEQ multiplex PCR; TCRdb lists only in-frame clones, some missing. The sample lists approximately 160,000 clones; 65% to 85% were seen once. With regard to this clone: Its specificity is not known.

The source of this sequence is a woman between 40 and 55 years old in good health and CMV-seropositive. The V and J genes are TRBV29-1 and TRBJ1-3, with a tentative D call TRBD1 (5 bases). Sequencing used PBMCs. The CDR3 region has the DNA TGCAGCGTTGAAGGTTACGGGGGGAACACCATATATTTT. Its protein is CSVEGYGGNTIYF.